The 10 T cell receptor beta chains in this list originate from one sample, sequenced in a study of lymphopenia after photon versus proton radiotherapy. The data were produced by immunoSEQ multiplex PCR, yet TCRdb's version contains in-frame clones alone and is incomplete. The sample lists roughly 45,000 clones; about 85% were seen once. Sequencing used peripheral blood, obtained from a patient treated with photon-based radiotherapy. These receptors originate from a man aged 40-49 years with gastric cancer.

The chain has TRBV19 and TRBJ1-4, with D possibly TRBD1 on 5 matching bases. This CDR3 has 16 residues. The V gene's germline CDR1 is LNHDA and CDR2 SQIVND (reference sequence). Trimming pared 5 bases from V and 5 bases from J, leaving 18 bases between. The CDR3 loop reads CASSRSSAGGNEKLFF. CDR3 nucleotide sequence: TGTGCCAGTAGTCGATCCTCAGCTGGGGGGAATGAAAAACTGTTTTTT.

The chain combines TRBV27 with TRBJ2-1; D is possibly TRBD2 (6 bases). The germline V gene encodes CDR1 MNHEY and CDR2 SMNVEV (reference sequence). This CDR3 has 16 amino acids. With 3 bases removed from V and 0 bases from J, the gap between germline ends came to 12 bases. The CDR3 reads CASSFYGDSSYNEQFF. The CDR3 DNA is TGTGCCAGCAGTTTTTATGGGGACTCCTCCTACAATGAGCAGTTCTTC.

V is TRBV7-2 and J is TRBJ2-3; TRBD1 or TRBD2 may be the D gene (5 bases each). The CDR3 extends over 14 amino acids. The germline V and J ends were trimmed by 7 bases and 0 bases, with 11 bases remaining between them. Germline CDR1 SGHTA, CDR2 FQGNSA. CDR3 in DNA: TGTGCCAGCACCGGGGCGACTAGCACAGATACGCAGTATTTT. Translated: CASTGATSTDTQYF.

V is TRBV30 and J is TRBJ2-2; 7 bases agree with TRBD1. This CDR3 is 15 amino acids long. Germline V gene sequence: CDR1 GTSNPN, CDR2 SVGIG (reference sequence). Losses at the gene ends were 3 bases for V and 3 bases for J; bases not matched to a gene: 7. In DNA form, the CDR3 reads TGTGCCTGGAGCCAGGGAGACAGGGACACCGGGGAGCTGTTTTTT. Translating it yields CAWSQGDRDTGELFF.

This clone was seen a few times. The chain has TRBV7-6 and TRBJ1-1; D might be TRBD1 (5 bases). The V end was cut by 0 bases, the J end by 2 bases, with 16 bases between. This CDR3 contains 17 residues. The germline V gene encodes CDR1 SGHVS and CDR2 FNYEAQ. CDR3 sequence (DNA): TGTGCCAGCAGCTTAGCGGGTTTAGGACATCAAAACACTGAAGCTTTCTTT. Translating gives CASSLAGLGHQNTEAFF. Combining the CDR3 with reference TRBV7-6 and TRBJ1-1 gives the whole variable domain GAGVSQSPRYKVTKRGQDVALRCDPISGHVSLYWYRQALGQGPEFLTYFNYEAQQDKSGLPNDRFSAERPEGSISTLTIQRTEQRDSAMYRCASSLAGLGHQNTEAFFGQGTRLTVV.

The chain links TRBV4-1 to TRBJ2-7, with 13 bases matching TRBD2. Germline CDR1 MGHRA, CDR2 YSYEKL. This CDR3 spans 17 amino acids. The ends lost 0 bases at V and 4 bases at J; junction bases unmatched: 6. The CDR3 DNA sequence: TGCGCCAGCAGCCAAGAAGAACTAGCGGGGGGGCCTTACGAGCAGTACTTC. Translation gives CASSQEELAGGPYEQYF.

The chain carries TRBV7-2 and TRBJ2-5; TRBD2 agrees at 13 bases. Germline V gives CDR1 SGHTA, CDR2 FQGNSA. This CDR3 is built from 17 residues. The ends lost 5 bases at V and 0 bases at J; junction bases unmatched: 6. CDR3 nucleotides: TGTGCCAGCAGCCCGCGTGGACTAGCGGGGGACCAAGAGACCCAGTACTTC. It specifies CASSPRGLAGDQETQYF. Combining the CDR3 with reference TRBV7-2 and TRBJ2-5 gives the whole variable domain GAGVSQSPSNKVTEKGKDVELRCDPISGHTALYWYRQSLGQGLEFLIYFQGNSAPDKSGLPSDRFSAERTGGSVSTLTIQRTQQEDSAVYLCASSPRGLAGDQETQYFGPGTRLLVL.

Of note for this clone: Additional DNA sequences in this sample encode the identical CDR3. The chain links TRBV18 to TRBJ2-1; D gene unclear. This CDR3 region has 15 residues. Germline CDR1 and CDR2: KGHSH and LQKENI. V was shortened by 6 bases and J by 0 bases, with 12 bases between the two germline ends. Here the CDR3 reads CASSPGPSSYNEQFF. The CDR3 nucleotides are TGTGCCAGCTCGCCCGGGCCTAGCTCCTACAATGAGCAGTTCTTC.

The V gene is TRBV2, the J gene TRBJ1-2, with 7 bases that match TRBD1. Trimming cost V 3 bases and J 0 bases; bases outside gene matches: 7. CDR1 is SNHLY and CDR2 is FYNNEI in the germline V gene. This CDR3 has 16 residues. This CDR3 is CASSEEGQAPNYGYTF. CDR3 in DNA: TGTGCCAGCAGTGAGGAAGGACAGGCCCCTAACTATGGCTACACCTTC.

This clone occurred a few times. The J gene is TRBJ1-1, the V gene TRBV30; no reliable D call. Germline CDR1 GTSNPN, CDR2 SVGIG (reference sequence). This CDR3 region has 12 residues. The V end was cut by 1 base, the J end by 2 bases, with 5 bases between. CDR3 bases: TGTGCCTGGAGTGGTGACAACACTGAAGCTTTCTTT. This encodes CAWSGDNTEAFF.